These 27 T cell receptor beta chains originate from one sample sequenced in a study of blood T cell repertoires in COVID-19. Sequencing was performed with immunoSEQ multiplex PCR; in TCRdb, only in-frame clones are kept and a portion is missing. The data contain 250,000 or so clones, roughly 90% of them seen just once; the ten biggest clones take up 2.5% to 3.5%. The sample taken for sequencing was peripheral blood. These receptors were obtained from a woman in her sixties with acute or convalescent COVID-19.

The V and J genes are TRBV10-3 and TRBJ1-2; TRBD1 aligns across 8 bases. J lost 1 base, V lost 8 bases, and 6 bases had no gene match. This CDR3 has 14 amino acids. From germline, CDR1 is ENHRY and CDR2 SYGVKD. CDR3: CAIAQGAINYGYTF. CDR3 bases: TGTGCCATCGCGCAGGGGGCGATTAACTATGGCTACACCTTC.

The chain couples TRBV5-5 to TRBJ2-7; maybe TRBD1 (5 bases). The CDR3 sequence is 15 residues long. V was shortened by 3 bases and J by 3 bases, with 16 bases between the two germline ends. The germline CDR1 and CDR2 sequences are SGHKS and YYEKEE (reference sequence). The chain's CDR3 is CASSYESGALYEQYF. The DNA for the CDR3 is TGTGCCAGCAGCTATGAGAGTGGGGCCCTCTACGAGCAGTACTTC.

The genes are TRBV4-2 and TRBJ2-1, with TRBD2 identical over 12 bases. The CDR3 length is 16 residues. Trimming at V came to 3 bases and at J to 7 bases, leaving 7 bases not matched to a gene. The V gene's germline CDR1 is LGHNA and CDR2 YNFKEQ. The DNA of the CDR3 is TGTGCCAGCAGCCACATACTAGCGGGAGGTTTAAATGAGCAGTTCTTC. This encodes CASSHILAGGLNEQFF.

The rearrangement uses TRBV29-1 and TRBJ1-2, with a tentative D call TRBD1 (5 bases). The CDR3 runs 13 residues. The V gene's germline CDR1 is SQVTM and CDR2 ANQGSEA. V was clipped by 4 bases and J by 3 bases, with 12 bases between them. For the CDR3, the DNA is TGCAGCGTTGCTCAGGGCCGGGACTATGGCTACACCTTC. It is translated as CSVAQGRDYGYTF.

This chain links TRBV15 with TRBJ2-1; possibly TRBD1 for D (6 bases). CDR3 size: 16 residues. Trimming took off 0 bases at V and 6 bases at J, with 15 bases between the two ends. In germline, CDR1 is LNHNV, CDR2 YYDKDF (reference sequence). In DNA, the CDR3 is TGTGCCACCAGCAGAGATCGGGCAGGGGCTACCAATGAGCAGTTCTTC. Protein product: CATSRDRAGATNEQFF.

The rearrangement joins TRBV18 to TRBJ1-2, with 9 bases fitting TRBD1. The CDR3 contains 15 residues. The germline CDR1 and CDR2 sequences are KGHSH and LQKENI. With V trimmed by 5 bases and J by 4 bases, 8 bases remained unmatched. CDR3 loop: CASSEDRGVRYGYTF. CDR3 nucleotide sequence: TGTGCCAGCTCAGAAGACAGGGGGGTTCGCTATGGCTACACCTTC.

J is TRBJ2-7 and V is TRBV29-1; possibly TRBD2 for D (5 bases). V lost 4 bases to trimming and J lost 3 bases, with 13 bases between them. CDR1 and CDR2 from the germline V gene are SQVTM and ANQGSEA. The CDR3 is made up of 13 amino acids. The CDR3 DNA follows: TGCAGCGTTGCTCCCGGGGATGGCTACGAGCAGTACTTC. It specifies CSVAPGDGYEQYF.

The V and J genes are TRBV11-3 and TRBJ2-7, with D hard to call. Germline V lookup: CDR1 SGHNT, CDR2 YENEEA. Trimming left V 1 base short and J 8 bases short, with 6 bases between. This CDR3 has 11 residues. DNA of the CDR3: TGTGCCAGCAGCTTAGGGCAGAAGCAGTACTTC. This translates into CASSLGQKQYF.

V is TRBV11-2 and J is TRBJ2-3; 9 bases are shared with TRBD2. This CDR3 contains 14 residues. The germline gives CDR1 SGHAT, CDR2 FQNNGV. V trimming: 4 bases; J trimming: 7 bases; junction bases outside the gene matches: 6. CDR3 residues: CASSSSGTGNTQYF. For the CDR3, the DNA is TGTGCCAGCAGCTCTAGCGGGACGGGGAATACGCAGTATTTT.

This clone was found once. V and J are TRBV7-8 and TRBJ2-1, with 13 positions matching TRBD2. The CDR3 runs to 16 residues. V gave up 4 bases and J gave up 7 bases; unmatched junction bases: 7. Germline assignment: CDR1 SGHVS and CDR2 FQNEAQ. This CDR3 is CASSSRTSGRLNEQFF. CDR3 in DNA: TGTGCCAGCAGCTCCCGGACTAGCGGGAGACTAAATGAGCAGTTCTTC.

For this clone: This CDR3 is also generated by other DNA sequences in the sample. This sequence joins TRBV30 and TRBJ1-5; D might be TRBD1 (5 bases). CDR3 length equals 13 residues. The germline gives CDR1 GTSNPN, CDR2 SVGIG (reference sequence). V lost 1 base and J 2 bases, leaving 6 bases between the germline ends. The CDR3 spells CAWSEQGNQPQHF. The CDR3 region has the DNA TGTGCCTGGAGTGAACAGGGCAATCAGCCCCAGCATTTT.

The J gene is TRBJ1-1, the V gene TRBV6-5; 8 positions agree with TRBD1. V shed 5 bases and J 1 base; nucleotides not matched to a gene: 6. Germline loops: CDR1 MNHEY, CDR2 SVGAGI. This CDR3 has 15 amino acids. CDR3 amino acids: CASSIGTGGNTEAFF. In DNA form, the CDR3 reads TGTGCCAGCAGTATCGGGACAGGAGGGAACACTGAAGCTTTCTTT.

This clone occurred once. V and J are TRBV5-1 and TRBJ1-2, with D maybe TRBD1 (6 bases). The germline V gene has CDR1 SGHRS and CDR2 YFSETQ. The CDR3 covers 13 residues. The CDR3 region has the DNA TGCGACCGACCGGGACAACTGAACTATGGCTACACCTTC. Translation: CDRPGQLNYGYTF.

This clone turned up a few times. This chain links TRBV19 with TRBJ1-1; 7 bases are a match to TRBD1. Trimming cost V 7 bases and J 1 base; bases outside gene matches: 9. The CDR3 is 15 amino acids. Per germline, CDR1 LNHDA and CDR2 SQIVND (reference sequence). The CDR3 here is CASIPRDRENTEAFF. Written as DNA, the CDR3 is TGTGCCAGTATCCCCCGGGACAGAGAGAACACTGAAGCTTTCTTT.

This clone is a singleton in its sample. V is TRBV6-5 and J is TRBJ2-3; 8 positions match TRBD1. The CDR3 totals 14 residues. Germline loops: CDR1 MNHEY, CDR2 SVGAGI. Trimming removed 2 bases from V and 3 bases from J; junction bases left unmatched: 1. This chain's CDR3 is CASSYRTGTDTQYF. CDR3 nucleotide sequence: TGTGCCAGCAGTTACCGGACAGGGACAGATACGCAGTATTTT.

The rearrangement uses TRBV24-1 and TRBJ1-2; a possible D gene is TRBD1 (6 bases). This CDR3 has 17 amino acids. Germline CDR1 KGHDR, CDR2 SFDVKD. Trimming left V 3 bases short and J 0 bases short, with 16 bases between. The CDR3 is CATSDASRDTSNYGYTF. The CDR3, as DNA: TGTGCCACCAGTGATGCGTCCCGGGACACCTCTAACTATGGCTACACCTTC.

The chain couples TRBV7-8 to TRBJ1-3; TRBD1 aligns across 8 bases. The germline CDR1 and CDR2 sequences are SGHVS and FQNEAQ. CDR3 size: 17 residues. V trimming: 4 bases; J trimming: 4 bases; junction bases outside the gene matches: 12. The DNA of the CDR3 is TGTGCCAGCAGCTCAGGGTACAGGGGGTCGAGGGGAAACACCATATATTTT. Protein: CASSSGYRGSRGNTIYF. Supplemented by reference TRBV7-8 and TRBJ1-3, the full variable domain reads GAGVSQSPRYKVAKRGQDVALRCDPISGHVSLFWYQQALGQGPEFLTYFQNEAQLDKSGLPSDRFFAERPEGSVSTLKIQRTQQEDSAVYLCASSSGYRGSRGNTIYFGEGSWLTVV.

The chain is built from TRBV30 and TRBJ1-3; D is unclear. The CDR3 has 13 amino acids. Germline CDR1 reads GTSNPN; CDR2 reads SVGIG (reference sequence). V dropped 1 base and J dropped 2 bases, with 6 bases sitting between them. CDR3: CAWSEPAGNTIYF. The CDR3 bases are TGTGCCTGGAGTGAGCCTGCTGGAAACACCATATATTTT.

This chain joins TRBV5-5 and TRBJ2-3; TRBD1 agrees at 7 bases. V shed 0 bases, J shed 4 bases, and the junction held 5 bases outside the gene matches. CDR3 size: 15 residues. Germline CDR1 is SGHKS and CDR2 is YYEKEE (reference sequence). DNA for the CDR3: TGTGCCAGCAGCTTGGTTCCAGGGGGAGCAGATACGCAGTATTTT. Protein sequence: CASSLVPGGADTQYF.

The genes are TRBV7-2 and TRBJ2-3; TRBD2 aligns across 16 bases. CDR1 is SGHTA and CDR2 is FQGNSA in the germline V gene. The CDR3 length is 17 residues. V shed 4 bases, J shed 6 bases, and the junction held 7 bases outside the gene matches. CDR3 region: CASSSGTSGRVLDTQYF. The CDR3 bases are TGTGCCAGCAGCTCAGGGACTAGCGGGAGGGTCTTGGATACGCAGTATTTT.

The chain couples TRBV15 to TRBJ2-5; TRBD2 is a possible D gene (5 bases). From germline, CDR1 is LNHNV and CDR2 YYDKDF (reference sequence). The ends were cut back, 0 bases at V and 5 bases at J, with 13 bases in the middle. The CDR3 loop spans 15 amino acids. CDR3 region: CATSRDRATGETQYF. The CDR3 coding sequence is TGTGCCACCAGCAGAGATCGAGCCACGGGGGAGACCCAGTACTTC.

V and J are TRBV2 and TRBJ1-1; TRBD1 aligns across 10 bases. The CDR3 sequence is 14 residues long. Trimming took 4 bases from V and 4 from J; bases not matched to a gene: 3. Per the germline V gene, CDR1 is SNHLY and CDR2 is FYNNEI. The CDR3 is CASSGGQGVTEAFF. DNA for the CDR3: TGTGCCAGCAGTGGAGGACAGGGGGTCACTGAAGCTTTCTTT.

This rearrangement joins TRBV15 to TRBJ2-3, with TRBD2 matching 13 bases. Germline values: CDR1 LNHNV, CDR2 YYDKDF (reference sequence). This CDR3 comprises 16 residues. Trimming cost V 5 bases and J 0 bases; bases outside gene matches: 2. CDR3 sequence reads: CATSGGLAGSTDTQYF. CDR3 coding DNA: TGTGCCACCAGCGGGGGACTAGCGGGGAGCACAGATACGCAGTATTTT.

This chain connects TRBV30 to TRBJ2-2; 7 bases are a match to TRBD1. The CDR3 totals 13 residues. Losses at the gene ends were 6 bases for V and 6 bases for J; bases not matched to a gene: 7. Germline V gene lookup returns CDR1 GTSNPN and CDR2 SVGIG (reference sequence). For the CDR3, the DNA is TGTGCCTGTAAAAGACAGGGTCCCGGGGAGCTGTTTTTT. Translating gives CACKRQGPGELFF. Filled out from reference TRBV30 and TRBJ2-2, the complete variable domain reads SQTIHQWPATLVQPVGSPLSLECTVEGTSNPNLYWYRQAAGRGLQLLFYSVGIGQISSEVPQNLSASRPQDRQFILSSKKLLLSDSGFYLCACKRQGPGELFFGEGSRLTVL.

The gene calls are TRBV12-5 and TRBJ1-2, with 9 bases lining up with TRBD1. CDR1 is LGHNT and CDR2 is FRNRAP in the germline V gene. This CDR3 region has 12 residues. Trimming at V came to 1 base and at J to 14 bases, leaving 5 bases not matched to a gene. DNA for the CDR3: TGTGCTAGTGGTTTGGGACAGGGGGTCGGGACCTTC. Amino acid sequence: CASGLGQGVGTF.

The chain joins TRBV4-2 to TRBJ1-1; possibly TRBD1 for D (5 bases). The CDR3 length is 15 residues. The germline V and J ends were trimmed by 4 bases and 2 bases, with 14 bases remaining between them. The germline gives CDR1 LGHNA, CDR2 YNFKEQ. The CDR3 DNA follows: TGTGCCAGCAGCCTAGTTGGGGGGGAAAACACTGAAGCTTTCTTT. Translated, it gives CASSLVGGENTEAFF.

This sequence joins TRBV7-9 and TRBJ1-1, with D maybe TRBD1 (5 bases). Trimming shortened V by 5 bases and J by 3 bases, and 13 bases separated the two germline ends. CDR1 is SEHNR, CDR2 FQNEAQ, per germline (reference sequence). CDR3 length equals 14 residues. The DNA for the CDR3 is TGTGCCAGCAGCCCTACAGACAGATACACTGAAGCTTTCTTT. Translating gives CASSPTDRYTEAFF.